This entry describes one T cell receptor (beta chain). The antigen is not known. The entry originates in a study of identical twins. MiXCR, applied by TCRdb to the 5' RACE reads, yields one record per CDR3 protein. The data hold 1.5 million to 2 million distinct CDR3 sequences, with about 32% observed a single time. V lost 4 bases and J lost 0, with 13 bases in between. This CDR3 is built from 16 residues. In germline, CDR1 is LGHNA, CDR2 YNFKEQ. Study conclusions and caveats: Surplus twin overlap in beta out-of-frame sequences was less pronounced. Model-predicted out-of-frame TCR alpha sharing fell below observed values in monozygotic twins. For cord blood, abundant beta clonotypes had fewer insertions, unlike memory repertoires, which showed none. It was possible that invariant MAIT and iNKT cells partly confounded the zero-insertion analyses.

The sample consisted of cord blood. The V gene is TRBV4-2, the J gene TRBJ2-1, with D perhaps TRBD2 (6 bases). The sequence was obtained from a newborn girl in good health. The CDR3 reads CASSPLGGLSYNEQFF. The CDR3 region has the DNA TGTGCCAGCAGCCCGCTGGGGGGTCTCTCCTACAATGAGCAGTTCTTC.